This entry lists 22 T cell receptor beta chains sequenced from one sample in a study of T cell responses to AZD1222 COVID-19 vaccine. Here immunoSEQ multiplex PCR was the method, and the copy in TCRdb shows in-frame clones only, minus some. Here the sample spans around 94,000 clones, about 86% being singletons. This specimen was peripheral blood, taken on day 0 of AZD1222 vaccination. These receptors came from an adult in good health.

The chain couples TRBV11-1 to TRBJ2-2; a possible D gene is TRBD2 (6 bases). This CDR3 comprises 14 residues. Between the trimmed V and J ends, which lost 5 bases and 4 bases, there was a span of 11 bases. Germline lookup yields CDR1 SGHAT and CDR2 FQDESV (reference sequence). The CDR3 here is CASSIRRVTGELFF. CDR3 DNA: TGTGCCAGCAGCATCCGGAGGGTCACCGGGGAGCTGTTTTTT. Full variable domain (remainder filled in from reference TRBV11-1 and TRBJ2-2): EAEVAQSPRYKITEKSQAVAFWCDPISGHATLYWYRQILGQGPELLVQFQDESVVDDSQLPKDRFSAERLKGVDSTLKIQPAELGDSAMYLCASSIRRVTGELFFGEGSRLTVL.

The chain joins TRBV15 to TRBJ1-1; D call uncertain. CDR1 and CDR2 (germline): LNHNV, YYDKDF (reference sequence). The CDR3 has 16 residues. Trimming took 0 bases from V and 4 from J, leaving 15 bases between them. The CDR3 nucleotides are TGTGCCACCAGCAGAGATCGGCAGGCTTTGTCCACTGAAGCTTTCTTT. Translation gives CATSRDRQALSTEAFF.

J is TRBJ2-2 and V is TRBV2; 10 bases line up with TRBD2. Germline assignment: CDR1 SNHLY and CDR2 FYNNEI. V was pared by 8 bases and J by 4 bases, with 16 bases of the junction left unmatched. CDR3 length: 18 amino acids. The CDR3 DNA reads TGTGCCAGCGACTTGCGGCTAGCGGGAGTCCCAGGCACCGGGGAGCTGTTTTTT. This gives the protein CASDLRLAGVPGTGELFF.

This clone has a count of ten or more. This chain connects TRBV20-1 to TRBJ1-2; D remains unclear. With 3 bases removed from V and 10 bases from J, the gap between germline ends came to 15 bases. The CDR3 consists of 12 residues. The germline CDR1 and CDR2 sequences are DFQATT and SNEGSKA (reference sequence). CDR3 nucleotides: TGCAGTGCTAGTACGGGTGGGTTGATCTACACCTTC. This translates into CSASTGGLIYTF.

The V gene is TRBV5-1, the J gene TRBJ1-3; 10 bases fit TRBD1. CDR1 SGHRS and CDR2 YFSETQ come from the germline V gene. This CDR3 comprises 16 residues. Trimming took 0 bases from V and 3 from J; bases not matched to a gene: 3. The CDR3 is CASSLAGTGVGNTIYF. CDR3 nucleotide sequence: TGCGCCAGCAGCTTGGCTGGGACAGGGGTTGGAAACACCATATATTTT.

Written as DNA, the CDR3 is TGCGCCAGCAGCTTGGCCCTTTCTAGCGGGAGTCTCCACGAGCAGTACTTC. Its protein is CASSLALSSGSLHEQYF. V gene TRBV5-1 combines with J gene TRBJ2-7; TRBD2 aligns across 10 bases. The V gene end was trimmed by 0 bases and the J gene end by 5 bases; junction bases not matched to a gene: 11. Germline V CDR1 and CDR2: SGHRS, YFSETQ. The CDR3 totals 17 residues.

The V gene is TRBV4-3, the J gene TRBJ1-4; TRBD1 agrees at 10 bases. CDR1 is LGHNA and CDR2 is YSLEER in the germline V gene. The CDR3 sequence is 15 residues long. V gave up 2 bases and J gave up 8 bases; unmatched junction bases: 5. The CDR3 sequence: CASSQNRDRGEKLFF. The CDR3 bases are TGCGCCAGCAGCCAAAACCGGGACAGGGGCGAAAAACTGTTTTTT.

V and J are TRBV28 and TRBJ1-6; D is uncertain. Germline V gives CDR1 MDHEN, CDR2 SYDVKM. The CDR3 spans 15 residues. V was pared by 2 bases and J by 6 bases, with 11 bases between. The CDR3 bases are TGTGCCAGCAGTTTAAGCGGGTCACCTAATTCACCCCTCCACTTT. Its translation is CASSLSGSPNSPLHF.

The rearrangement uses TRBV28 and TRBJ2-5; 8 bases align to TRBD2. Germline assignment: CDR1 MDHEN and CDR2 SYDVKM. Germline trimming cut 5 bases from V and 5 bases from J; bases unmatched to any gene: 4. The CDR3 consists of 13 residues. The CDR3: CASSPAGVETQYF. CDR3 coding DNA: TGTGCCAGCAGTCCAGCGGGAGTCGAGACCCAGTACTTC.

This clone occurred once. The rearrangement uses TRBV7-2 and TRBJ2-2, with 8 bases identical to TRBD2. Germline assignment: CDR1 SGHTA and CDR2 FQGNSA. Unmatched junction bases numbered 10, after V lost 5 bases and J lost 5 bases. The CDR3 has 16 residues. CDR3 coding DNA: TGTGCCAGCAGCCCCCGGGGGGGGCGTGGGACCGGGGAGCTGTTTTTT. Amino acids: CASSPRGGRGTGELFF.

The CDR3 sequence: CASKQGVHYGYTF. The CDR3 DNA reads TGTGCCAGCAAACAGGGGGTGCACTATGGCTACACCTTC. The chain employs TRBV27 and TRBJ1-2; 8 bases are a match to TRBD1. This CDR3 has 13 residues. Looked up from germline, CDR1 is MNHEY and CDR2 is SMNVEV (reference sequence). The J segment lost 3 bases and the V segment lost 7 bases, leaving 4 bases of the junction unmatched.

This chain links TRBV7-3 with TRBJ2-3; 13 bases line up with TRBD2. V shed 2 bases, J shed 4 bases, and the junction held 3 bases outside the gene matches. The CDR3 covers 16 residues. Germline V gene lookup returns CDR1 SGHTA and CDR2 FQGTGA. CDR3 sequence (DNA): TGTGCCAGCAGCTTACAGGGACTAGCGGGATCAGATACGCAGTATTTT. Encoded protein: CASSLQGLAGSDTQYF. Combining the CDR3 with reference TRBV7-3 and TRBJ2-3 gives the whole variable domain GAGVSQTPSNKVTEKGKYVELRCDPISGHTALYWYRQSLGQGPEFLIYFQGTGAADDSGLPNDRFFAVRPEGSVSTLKIQRTERGDSAVYLCASSLQGLAGSDTQYFGPGTRLTVL.

This clone was seen only a few times. The rearrangement joins TRBV25-1 to TRBJ2-5; 10 positions agree with TRBD1. V lost 2 bases to trimming and J lost 7 bases; unmatched junction nucleotides: 10. Per germline, CDR1 MGHDK and CDR2 SYGVNS. This CDR3 has 16 amino acids. CDR3 protein: CASSEPRQGAYGTQYF. The CDR3 nucleotides are TGTGCCAGCAGTGAACCAAGACAGGGGGCTTATGGGACCCAGTACTTC.

The table lists this clone with a count of one. The V and J genes are TRBV28 and TRBJ1-6, with D tentatively TRBD1 (5 bases). Trimming pared 6 bases from V and 7 bases from J, leaving 22 bases between. Germline CDR1 reads MDHEN; CDR2 reads SYDVKM. CDR3 length equals 17 residues. The CDR3 reads CASRPGTSPLGNSPLHF. For the CDR3, the DNA is TGTGCCAGCAGACCTGGGACTTCGCCGTTGGGCAATTCACCCCTCCACTTT.

The count of this clone is one. CDR3 protein: CASSPLRGKGNTIYF. The CDR3 DNA follows: TGTGCCAGCAGCCCCCTGCGGGGGAAAGGAAACACCATATATTTT. This chain joins TRBV7-8 and TRBJ1-3; maybe TRBD1 (5 bases). The CDR3 runs 15 residues. Germline CDR1 and CDR2: SGHVS and FQNEAQ. V was clipped by 5 bases and J by 4 bases, with 15 bases between them.

The chain has TRBV6-5 and TRBJ2-7; D might be TRBD2 (6 bases). The germline CDR1 and CDR2 sequences are MNHEY and SVGAGI. Trimming stripped 5 bases from V and 3 bases from J, with 14 bases between. CDR3 size: 14 residues. CDR3 in amino acids: CASSPRVGSYEQYF. In nucleotides, the CDR3 is TGTGCCAGCAGTCCACGGGTCGGGAGCTACGAGCAGTACTTC.

This clone was counted between two and nine times. The rearrangement links TRBV28 to TRBJ1-1, with 11 positions matching TRBD1. Unmatched junction bases numbered 5, after V lost 7 bases and J lost 10 bases. The CDR3 length is 12 residues. The germline V gene has CDR1 MDHEN and CDR2 SYDVKM. CDR3 nucleotides: TGTGCCAGCACCGTGGGACAGGGGGTAGCTTTCTTT. It encodes CASTVGQGVAFF.

Concerning this clone: At the DNA level, this CDR3 is encoded by other sequences in the same sample as well. This chain joins TRBV6-5 and TRBJ1-5; D gene uncertain. The ends were cut back, 6 bases at V and 3 bases at J, with 9 bases in the middle. This CDR3 has 13 residues. Germline loops: CDR1 MNHEY, CDR2 SVGAGI. The CDR3 reads CASSLLDNQPQHF. The CDR3 DNA follows: TGTGCCAGCAGCCTACTTGACAATCAGCCCCAGCATTTT.

The chain carries TRBV6-5 and TRBJ2-2, with unresolved D. CDR1 is MNHEY and CDR2 is SVGAGI in the germline V gene. The CDR3 contains 15 residues. With 6 bases removed from V and 2 bases from J, the gap between germline ends came to 13 bases. DNA for the CDR3: TGTGCCAGCAGCATCAGCTCTACTAACACCGGGGAGCTGTTTTTT. Protein sequence: CASSISSTNTGELFF.

V is TRBV5-1 and J is TRBJ2-7; TRBD1 matches 8 bases. With 4 bases clipped from V and 3 bases from J, the junction kept 6 bases outside the gene matches. Germline CDR1 is SGHRS and CDR2 is YFSETQ. The CDR3 runs 14 residues. CDR3 DNA: TGCGCCAGCAGCCAGACAGGGGCCGGCTACGAGCAGTACTTC. Protein: CASSQTGAGYEQYF.

The chain recombines TRBV28 with TRBJ2-5, with 11 bases that match TRBD1. The CDR3 runs 14 residues. CDR1 is MDHEN, CDR2 SYDVKM, per germline. With V trimmed by 4 bases and J by 4 bases, 2 bases remained unmatched. The CDR3 spells CASSWDRGRETQYF. The CDR3 region has the DNA TGTGCCAGCAGTTGGGACAGGGGGAGAGAGACCCAGTACTTC.

The chain combines TRBV3-1 (or the pseudogene TRBV3-2) with TRBJ1-6; 10 nucleotides match TRBD1. The CDR3 extends over 14 amino acids. Germline CDR1 is LGHDT and CDR2 is YNNKEL (reference sequence). V lost 8 bases and J lost 9; bases outside the gene matches: 7. For the CDR3, the DNA is TGTGCCAGCTGGGACAGGGGTGGTATTTCACCCCTCCACTTT. It specifies CASWDRGGISPLHF.